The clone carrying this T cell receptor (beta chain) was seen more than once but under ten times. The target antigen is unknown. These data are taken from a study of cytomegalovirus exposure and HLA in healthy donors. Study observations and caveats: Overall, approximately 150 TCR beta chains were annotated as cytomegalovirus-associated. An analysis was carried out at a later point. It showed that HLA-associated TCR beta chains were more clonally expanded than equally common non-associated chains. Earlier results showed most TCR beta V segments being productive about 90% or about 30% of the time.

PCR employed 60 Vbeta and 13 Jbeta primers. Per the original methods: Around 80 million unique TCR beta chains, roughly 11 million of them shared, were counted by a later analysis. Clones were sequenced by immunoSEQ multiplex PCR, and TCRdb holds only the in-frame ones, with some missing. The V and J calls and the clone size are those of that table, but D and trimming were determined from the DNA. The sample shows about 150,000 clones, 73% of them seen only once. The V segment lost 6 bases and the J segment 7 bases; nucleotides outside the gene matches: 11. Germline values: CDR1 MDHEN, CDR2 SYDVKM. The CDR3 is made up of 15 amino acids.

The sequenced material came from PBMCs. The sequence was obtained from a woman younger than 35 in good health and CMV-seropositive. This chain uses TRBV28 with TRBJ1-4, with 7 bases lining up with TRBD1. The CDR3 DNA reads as TGTGCCAGCAGAGAACAGGGGAAGGGTTTTGAAAAACTGTTTTTT. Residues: CASREQGKGFEKLFF.